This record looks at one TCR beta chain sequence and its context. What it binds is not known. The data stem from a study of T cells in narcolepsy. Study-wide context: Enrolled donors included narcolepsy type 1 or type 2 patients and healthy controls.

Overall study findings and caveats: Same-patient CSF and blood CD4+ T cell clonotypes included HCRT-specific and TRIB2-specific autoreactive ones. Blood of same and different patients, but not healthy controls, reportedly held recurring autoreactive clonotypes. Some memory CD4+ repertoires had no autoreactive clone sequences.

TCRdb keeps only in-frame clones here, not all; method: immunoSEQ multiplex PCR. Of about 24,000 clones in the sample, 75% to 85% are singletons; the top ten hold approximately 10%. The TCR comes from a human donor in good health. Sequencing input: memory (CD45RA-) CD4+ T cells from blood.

The CDR3 region is CASSFGQRESEQFF. The CDR3 nucleotides read TGTGCCAGCAGCTTCGGACAGCGGGAGAGTGAGCAGTTCTTC. J is TRBJ2-1 and V is TRBV11-3; 8 bases map to TRBD2. Germline V gene lookup returns CDR1 SGHNT and CDR2 YENEEA. After removal of 3 bases from V and 9 bases from J, the junction contained 7 bases not matched to a gene. The CDR3 sequence is 14 residues long.